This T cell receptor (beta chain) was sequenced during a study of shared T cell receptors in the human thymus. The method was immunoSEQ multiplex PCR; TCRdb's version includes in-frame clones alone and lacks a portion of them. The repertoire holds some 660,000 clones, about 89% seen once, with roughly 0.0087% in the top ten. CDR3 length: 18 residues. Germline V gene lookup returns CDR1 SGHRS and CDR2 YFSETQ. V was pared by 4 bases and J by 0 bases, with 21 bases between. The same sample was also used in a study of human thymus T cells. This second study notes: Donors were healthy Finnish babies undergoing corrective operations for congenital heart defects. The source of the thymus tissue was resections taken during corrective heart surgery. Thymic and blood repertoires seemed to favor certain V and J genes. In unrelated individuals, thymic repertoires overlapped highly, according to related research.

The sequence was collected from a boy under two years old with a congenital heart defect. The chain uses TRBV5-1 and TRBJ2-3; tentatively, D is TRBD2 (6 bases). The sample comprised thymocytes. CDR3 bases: TGCGCCAGCAGCCATAGACAAGGAGGGCCTGAGAGCACAGATACGCAGTATTTT. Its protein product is CASSHRQGGPESTDTQYF.